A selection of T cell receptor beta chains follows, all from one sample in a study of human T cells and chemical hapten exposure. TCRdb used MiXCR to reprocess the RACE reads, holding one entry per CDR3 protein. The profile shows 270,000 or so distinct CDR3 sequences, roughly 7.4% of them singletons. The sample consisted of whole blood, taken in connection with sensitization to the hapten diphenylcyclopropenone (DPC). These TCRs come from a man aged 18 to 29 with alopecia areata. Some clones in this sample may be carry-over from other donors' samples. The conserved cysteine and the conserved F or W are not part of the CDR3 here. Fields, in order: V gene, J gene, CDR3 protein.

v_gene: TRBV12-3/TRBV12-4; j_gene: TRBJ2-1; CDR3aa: ASSFLMGGNEQF
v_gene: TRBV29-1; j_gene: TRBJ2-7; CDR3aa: SVATVSYEQY
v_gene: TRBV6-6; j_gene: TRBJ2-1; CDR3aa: ASSPSEYNEQF
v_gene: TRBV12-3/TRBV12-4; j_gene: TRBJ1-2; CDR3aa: ASSLLRQGVLGRGYT
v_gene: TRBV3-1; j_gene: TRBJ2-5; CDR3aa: ASSQVRTRGQETQY
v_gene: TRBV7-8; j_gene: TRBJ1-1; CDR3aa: ASSRREPPNTEAF
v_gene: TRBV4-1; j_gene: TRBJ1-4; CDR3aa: ASSQDSTRRAEKLF
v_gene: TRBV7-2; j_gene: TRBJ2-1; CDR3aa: ASSKPVVTDEQF
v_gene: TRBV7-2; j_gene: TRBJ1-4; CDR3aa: ASSTRTATNEKLF
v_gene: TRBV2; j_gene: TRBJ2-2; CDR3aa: ASSERVTGELF
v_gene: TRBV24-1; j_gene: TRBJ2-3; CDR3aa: AIIRRGNTDTQY
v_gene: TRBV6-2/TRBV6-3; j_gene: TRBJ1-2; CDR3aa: ASSYAWDVRHYGYT
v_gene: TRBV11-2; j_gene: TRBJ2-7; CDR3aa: ASSSLTGGSFHEQY
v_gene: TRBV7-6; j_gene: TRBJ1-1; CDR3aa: ASSLAPNTEAF
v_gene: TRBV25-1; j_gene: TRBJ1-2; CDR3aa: TSSKATGFGYT
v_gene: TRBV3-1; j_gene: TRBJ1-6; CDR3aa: ASSQDTPLH
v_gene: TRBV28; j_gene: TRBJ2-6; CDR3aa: ASSPHRGNTPGANVLT
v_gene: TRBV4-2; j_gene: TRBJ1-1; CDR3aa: ASSPGASNEAF
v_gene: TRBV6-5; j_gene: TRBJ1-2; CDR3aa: ASSQAGTGWANYGYT
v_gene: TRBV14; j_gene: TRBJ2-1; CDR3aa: ASSHLRGPSPYEQF
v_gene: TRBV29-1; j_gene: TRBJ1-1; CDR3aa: SVERGDTEAF
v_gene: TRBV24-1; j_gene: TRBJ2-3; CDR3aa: ATRQGGATDTQY
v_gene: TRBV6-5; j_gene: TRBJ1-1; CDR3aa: ASTRNPGTSEAF
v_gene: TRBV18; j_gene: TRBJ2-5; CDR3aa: ASSPLEGRQETQY
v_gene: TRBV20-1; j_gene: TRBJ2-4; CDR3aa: SAGLAGGLAKNIQY
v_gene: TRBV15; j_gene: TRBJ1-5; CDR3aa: ATTPEWGNQPQH
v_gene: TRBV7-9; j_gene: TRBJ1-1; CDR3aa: ASTSGPGTEAF
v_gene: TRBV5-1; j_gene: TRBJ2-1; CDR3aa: ASSHGTSGGADEQF
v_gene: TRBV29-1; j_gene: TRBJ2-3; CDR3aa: SVVGTGGVDTQY
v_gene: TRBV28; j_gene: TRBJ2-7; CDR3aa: ASSRSGSRDEQY
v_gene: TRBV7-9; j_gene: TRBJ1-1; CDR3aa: ASSLGSNTEAF
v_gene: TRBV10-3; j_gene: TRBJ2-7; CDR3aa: AISESTGSYEQY
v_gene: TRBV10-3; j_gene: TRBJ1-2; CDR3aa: AASVVGNYGYT
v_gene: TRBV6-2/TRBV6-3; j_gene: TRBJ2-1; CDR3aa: ASSYGRGLSYNEQF
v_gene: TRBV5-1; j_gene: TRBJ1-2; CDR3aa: ASSLGAPAYGYT
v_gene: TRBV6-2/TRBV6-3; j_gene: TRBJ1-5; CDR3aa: ASRHRVKGNQPQH
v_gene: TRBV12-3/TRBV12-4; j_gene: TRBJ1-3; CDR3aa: ASSLVRGGGNTIY
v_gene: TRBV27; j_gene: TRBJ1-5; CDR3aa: ASSLSGENFSNQPQH
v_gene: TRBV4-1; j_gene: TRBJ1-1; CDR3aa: ASSQLVQNTEAF
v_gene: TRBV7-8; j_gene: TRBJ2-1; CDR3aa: ASLRGTNNEQF
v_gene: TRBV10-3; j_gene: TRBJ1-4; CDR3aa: ATNRGEAEKLF
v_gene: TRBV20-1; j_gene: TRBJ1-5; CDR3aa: SARAADGSLSNQPQH
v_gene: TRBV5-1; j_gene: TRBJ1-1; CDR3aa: ASSPLRGYTEAF
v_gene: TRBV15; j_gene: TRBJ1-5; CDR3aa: ATSRDPGRQPQH
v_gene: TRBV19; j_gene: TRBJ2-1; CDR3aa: ASRTRTSGSYNEQF
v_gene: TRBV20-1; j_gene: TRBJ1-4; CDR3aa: SARLVETEKLF
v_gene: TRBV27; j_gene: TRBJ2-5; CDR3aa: ASSPGQVGETQY
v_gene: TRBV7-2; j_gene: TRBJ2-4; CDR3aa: ASSFDQTTSRD
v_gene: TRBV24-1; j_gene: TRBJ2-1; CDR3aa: ALYSGPHNEQF
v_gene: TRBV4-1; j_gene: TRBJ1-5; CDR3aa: ASSQEWANQPQH
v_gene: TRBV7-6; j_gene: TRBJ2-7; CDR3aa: ASSSDRRDEQY